These 21 T cell receptor beta chains were sequenced from one sample in a study of metastatic and nonmetastatic thyroid tumors. TCRdb re-clonotyped the PCR reads through MiXCR. The sample lists thousands of clones; around 30% were seen once. All patients were treatment-naive before thyroid surgery. The sequenced material came from adjacent normal tissue. Receptor source: a female donor with papillary thyroid cancer or a benign thyroid nodule (not recorded which). Some clones in this sample may be carry-over from other donors' samples.

This sequence joins TRBV19 and TRBJ1-1; the match to TRBD1 covers 12 bases. This CDR3 spans 17 amino acids. Germline V lookup: CDR1 LNHDA, CDR2 SQIVND (reference sequence). V lost 6 bases to trimming and J lost 3 bases; unmatched junction nucleotides: 11. The CDR3 spells CASRTRDRGQVDTEAFF. DNA for the CDR3: TGTGCCAGTAGGACCCGGGACAGGGGGCAGGTGGACACTGAAGCTTTCTTT.

V is TRBV20-1 and J is TRBJ2-7, with 8 positions matching TRBD2. The CDR3 runs 18 residues. The germline V gene has CDR1 DFQATT and CDR2 SNEGSKA (reference sequence). With V trimmed by 0 bases and J by 6 bases, 19 bases remained unmatched. Here the CDR3 reads CSARDRLAGLLLTAEQYF. In DNA, the CDR3 is TGCAGTGCTAGAGATAGGCTAGCGGGCCTCCTCCTGACGGCCGAGCAGTACTTC.

In this sample, this clone turned up a few times. V and J are TRBV6-9 and TRBJ2-7, with TRBD2 as a possible D gene (5 bases). This CDR3 has 11 amino acids. Per germline, CDR1 MNHGY and CDR2 SVAAGI. Trimming shortened V by 5 bases and J by 4 bases, and 6 bases separated the two germline ends. The CDR3, as DNA: TGTGCCAGCAGTGGCGGGTACGAGCAGTACTTC. Its protein product is CASSGGYEQYF.

This chain connects TRBV2 to TRBJ1-5; D is unclear. The CDR3 is 13 amino acids. Looked up from germline, CDR1 is SNHLY and CDR2 is FYNNEI. V was cut by 6 bases and J by 0 bases, with 6 bases left in between. CDR3 residues: CASRSDSNQPQHF. The CDR3 coding sequence is TGTGCCAGCAGGTCTGATAGCAATCAGCCCCAGCATTTT.

The chain carries TRBV20-1 and TRBJ2-7; D call uncertain. The CDR3 covers 15 residues. Germline-derived CDR1 and CDR2 are DFQATT and SNEGSKA (reference sequence). Trimming cost V 1 base and J 2 bases, with 15 bases left between them. The CDR3 DNA reads as TGCAGTGCTAGAGGGGAAACGGGCCGGGCCTACGAGCAGTACTTC. Its protein product is CSARGETGRAYEQYF.

This clone has only a few counts. V usage is TRBV6-2 or TRBV6-3 and J usage is TRBJ1-1; 11 bases line up with TRBD1. Germline V gene sequence: CDR1 MNHEY, CDR2 SVGEGT. The CDR3 covers 18 residues. V was pared by 0 bases and J by 4 bases, with 10 bases of the junction left unmatched. The CDR3: CASSYSEGQGARGTEAFF. CDR3 DNA: TGTGCCAGCAGTTACTCGGAAGGACAGGGGGCGCGGGGCACTGAAGCTTTCTTT.

This clone has just a few counts. V usage is TRBV2 and J usage is TRBJ2-1; 7 bases match TRBD2. This CDR3 contains 11 residues. Per germline, CDR1 SNHLY and CDR2 FYNNEI. The ends lost 6 bases at V and 8 bases at J; junction bases unmatched: 1. Written as DNA, the CDR3 is TGTGCCAGCAGGGGAGGGGATGAGCAGTTCTTC. Amino acids: CASRGGDEQFF. The variable domain in full, with the rest retrieved from reference TRBV2 and TRBJ2-1, is EPEVTQTPSHQVTQMGQEVILRCVPISNHLYFYWYRQILGQKVEFLVSFYNNEISEKSEIFDDQFSVERPDGSNFTLKIRSTKLEDSAMYFCASRGGDEQFFGPGTRLTVL.

Comments on this clone: One junction end disagrees with the germline gene, perhaps due to a read error. The chain links TRBV27 to TRBJ2-7; the D call may be TRBD1 or TRBD2 (5 bases each). CDR1 is MNHEY and CDR2 is SMNVEV in the germline V gene (reference sequence). CDR3 length equals 12 residues. CDR3 region: CASKIPAGTILF. Written as DNA, the CDR3 is TGTGCCAGCAAAATACCCGCCGGGACCATTTTGTTC.

This clone is medium-sized. This sequence joins TRBV2 and TRBJ1-2; possibly TRBD1 for D (6 bases). The CDR3 has 11 residues. CDR1 and CDR2 from the germline V gene are SNHLY and FYNNEI. Trimming took 7 bases from V and 8 from J, leaving 11 bases between them. CDR3 coding DNA: TGTGCCAGCACCAGGGGAGAGGGCTACACCTTC. This translates into CASTRGEGYTF.

V is TRBV10-3 and J is TRBJ1-6; D call uncertain. V was cut by 0 bases and J by 5 bases, with 17 bases left in between. This CDR3 is built from 18 residues. Germline V lookup: CDR1 ENHRY, CDR2 SYGVKD. In DNA form, the CDR3 reads TGTGCCATCAGTGAGTCACCCCGCATAAGGTCCCATAATTCACCCCTCCACTTT. Translation gives CAISESPRIRSHNSPLHF.

The rearrangement uses TRBV24-1 and TRBJ2-5; a weak D match, TRBD1 (5 bases). V lost 3 bases and J 2 bases, leaving 15 bases between the germline ends. Germline CDR1 KGHDR, CDR2 SFDVKD. The CDR3 is made up of 16 amino acids. CDR3 sequence (DNA): TGTGCCACCAGTGATATCATATCAGGGAAACAAGAGACCCAGTACTTC. Amino acid sequence: CATSDIISGKQETQYF.

The chain uses TRBV7-8 and TRBJ2-1, with 9 nucleotides matching TRBD2. This CDR3 contains 15 residues. The J segment lost 7 bases and the V segment lost 0 bases, leaving 4 bases of the junction unmatched. Germline values: CDR1 SGHVS, CDR2 FQNEAQ. The CDR3 nucleotides read TGTGCCAGCAGCTTAGCCTGGCGGGAGGGGAATGAGCAGTTCTTC. Translation: CASSLAWREGNEQFF.

This chain connects TRBV6-1 to TRBJ2-2; D is unclear. V was pared by 4 bases and J by 3 bases, with 9 bases between. The germline CDR1 and CDR2 sequences are MNHNS and SASEGT. The CDR3 has 14 amino acids. The CDR3, as DNA: TGTGCCAGCAGTGGGAGACCTGACACCGGGGAGCTGTTTTTT. This gives the protein CASSGRPDTGELFF.

The V call is TRBV7-8, the J call TRBJ1-5; 8 bases are a match to TRBD1. The CDR3 runs 15 residues. V was pared by 2 bases and J by 6 bases, with 6 bases of the junction left unmatched. Germline V gene data show CDR1 as SGHVS and CDR2 as FQNEAQ. The CDR3 loop reads CASSLSTGGGQPQHF. The CDR3, as DNA: TGTGCCAGCAGCTTATCTACAGGGGGTGGTCAGCCCCAGCATTTT. The whole variable domain, remainder taken from reference TRBV7-8 and TRBJ1-5, is GAGVSQSPRYKVAKRGQDVALRCDPISGHVSLFWYQQALGQGPEFLTYFQNEAQLDKSGLPSDRFFAERPEGSVSTLKIQRTQQEDSAVYLCASSLSTGGGQPQHFGDGTRLSIL.

The rearrangement uses TRBV20-1 and TRBJ2-7; 10 bases line up with TRBD2. CDR1 is DFQATT, CDR2 SNEGSKA, per germline (reference sequence). Trimming cost V 6 bases and J 3 bases; bases outside gene matches: 11. This CDR3 has 15 amino acids. Written as DNA, the CDR3 is TGCAGTGCCCGTGCCCCTAGCGGGGGTTTCTACGAGCAGTACTTC. Its protein product is CSARAPSGGFYEQYF.

The chain has TRBV7-8 and TRBJ2-5; no clear D gene. The CDR3 is 14 amino acids. Germline V CDR1 and CDR2: SGHVS, FQNEAQ. The V end lost 4 bases, the J end lost 3 bases, and 12 bases lay between the germline ends. The CDR3 reads CASSYQAYEETQYF. In DNA form, the CDR3 reads TGTGCCAGCAGCTACCAGGCGTACGAAGAGACCCAGTACTTC.

This clone ranks as medium-sized. In nucleotides, the CDR3 is TGTGCCAGCAGCCCTACAGGGCGGTATGGCTACACCTTC. Its translation is CASSPTGRYGYTF. The chain is built from TRBV7-9 and TRBJ1-2; D possibly corresponds to TRBD1 (6 bases). This CDR3 is built from 13 residues. V lost 5 bases and J 5 bases, leaving 12 bases between the germline ends. CDR1 and CDR2 (germline): SEHNR, FQNEAQ (reference sequence).

This sequence joins TRBV12-3 or TRBV12-4 and TRBJ2-3, with D unresolved. Deletions cut 6 bases from V and 0 bases from J, with 19 bases between. CDR3 size: 17 residues. The CDR3: CASSRGLQAVSTDTQYF. In DNA form, the CDR3 reads TGTGCCAGCAGCCGCGGCCTCCAGGCTGTGAGCACAGATACGCAGTATTTT.

Comments on this clone: At one boundary the junction diverges from the germline segment, which might be a read error. At the DNA level, this CDR3 is encoded by other sequences in the same sample as well. CDR3 loop: CASSQEYGYTF. CDR3 sequence (DNA): TGTGCAAGCAGTCAAGAATATGGGTACACCTTC. The chain links TRBV6-1 to TRBJ1-2; D not certain. The CDR3 is made up of 11 amino acids. Per germline, CDR1 MNHNS and CDR2 SASEGT.

The chain links TRBV2 to TRBJ1-1; TRBD1 might be the D (6 bases). Germline V gene sequence: CDR1 SNHLY, CDR2 FYNNEI. The CDR3 runs 16 residues. V lost 2 bases and J 3 bases, leaving 16 bases between the germline ends. In nucleotides, the CDR3 is TGTGCCAGCAGTGAACCCAGGGGCCTTGGGGACACTGAAGCTTTCTTT. Amino acids: CASSEPRGLGDTEAFF.

The chain couples TRBV24-1 to TRBJ2-3; the match to TRBD2 covers 13 bases. The J segment lost 13 bases and the V segment lost 2 bases, leaving 23 bases of the junction unmatched. The germline gives CDR1 KGHDR, CDR2 SFDVKD. The CDR3 covers 20 residues. In nucleotides, the CDR3 is TGTGCCACCAGTGATTGTCACGTGTCGCGCACAATGACTAGCGGGGGGTCAAAGTATTTT. Protein sequence: CATSDCHVSRTMTSGGSKYF.